This TCR beta chain appears in the sequencing data of a study of CD8 T cells in ankylosing spondylitis. In this sample, this clonotype turned up many times. The CDR3 extends over 16 amino acids. From germline, CDR1 is SGDLS and CDR2 YYNGEE. The J segment lost 2 bases and the V segment lost 0 bases, leaving 5 bases of the junction unmatched. Construction of TCR beta libraries was performed using quantitative 5'-RACE with molecular barcodes. TCRdb re-analysed the 5' RACE reads in MiXCR, keeping a single row per CDR3 protein. The table records some 120,000 distinct CDR3 sequences, about an eighth of them present only once.

The source of this sequence is a female donor with ankylosing spondylitis or in good health (not recorded which). The sample taken for sequencing was blood, either unsorted or a sorted T cell fraction (not recorded which). The rearrangement joins TRBV9 to TRBJ2-1; 7 bases align to TRBD2. Written as DNA, the CDR3 is TGTGCCAGCAGCGTAGATTTACGGGGGGCCTACAATGAGCAGTTCTTC. This encodes CASSVDLRGAYNEQFF.